These 9 T cell receptor beta chains were all obtained from the same sample, sequenced in a study of T cells after yellow fever vaccination. Each CDR3 protein gets one entry after TCRdb re-called the 5' RACE reads with MiXCR. The sample shows 150,000 to 200,000 distinct CDR3 sequences, about 7% of them seen only once. This specimen was CD4+ T cells sorted from PBMCs, taken 5 to 6 days after the first yellow fever vaccination. Receptor source: a man between 18 and 35 years old who received the YFV17D yellow fever vaccine.

This clonotype was found a few times. The rearrangement uses TRBV19 and TRBJ2-2; 12 bases line up with TRBD2. There are 17 residues in the CDR3. Germline V CDR1 and CDR2: LNHDA, SQIVND (reference sequence). V was pared by 7 bases and J by 1 base, with 7 bases of the junction left unmatched. The CDR3 region has the DNA TGTGCCAGTACGCCTAGCGGGGGGGCCGGGAACACCGGGGAGCTGTTTTTT. It encodes CASTPSGGAGNTGELFF.

Ten or more counts support this clonotype. V usage is TRBV6-5 and J usage is TRBJ2-5; 8 bases align to TRBD2. The CDR3 length is 14 residues. Trimming at V came to 5 bases and at J to 6 bases, leaving 8 bases not matched to a gene. CDR1 and CDR2 (germline): MNHEY, SVGAGI. CDR3 sequence reads: CASSQIAGKKTQYF. The CDR3 nucleotides are TGTGCCAGCAGTCAGATAGCGGGAAAAAAGACCCAGTACTTC.

This clonotype occurred many times. This sequence joins TRBV20-1 and TRBJ2-3, with 7 positions matching TRBD2. The CDR3 sequence is 13 residues long. Germline lookup yields CDR1 DFQATT and CDR2 SNEGSKA (reference sequence). CDR3 bases: TGCAGAGCGGGGCCCCCTAGCACAGATACGCAGTATTTT. It codes for CRAGPPSTDTQYF.

This clonotype was seen ten or more times. The chain has TRBV7-9 and TRBJ1-1; D remains unclear. With 2 bases removed from V and 1 base from J, the gap between germline ends came to 8 bases. CDR1 is SEHNR, CDR2 FQNEAQ, per germline (reference sequence). The CDR3 has 14 residues. The CDR3 reads CASSLSTGNTEAFF. CDR3 sequence (DNA): TGTGCCAGCAGCTTATCGACGGGGAACACTGAAGCTTTCTTT. Supplemented by reference TRBV7-9 and TRBJ1-1, the full variable domain reads DTGVSQNPRHKITKRGQNVTFRCDPISEHNRLYWYRQTLGQGPEFLTYFQNEAQLEKSRLLSDRFSAERPKGSFSTLEIQRTEQGDSAMYLCASSLSTGNTEAFFGQGTRLTVV.

This clonotype showed up many times. This chain connects TRBV20-1 to TRBJ2-1; 8 nucleotides agree with TRBD2. This CDR3 is built from 14 residues. Germline CDR1 is DFQATT and CDR2 is SNEGSKA (reference sequence). V dropped 1 base and J dropped 5; count of bases not matched to a gene: 4. CDR3 DNA sequence: TGCAGTGCTAGAGGGGGACTAGGGGACAATGAGCAGTTCTTC. It encodes CSARGGLGDNEQFF.

Comment on this clonotype: This may be a read error: a much more frequent sequence differs by one nucleotide. The chain links TRBV20-1 to TRBJ2-1; 12 nucleotides line up with TRBD1. Germline trimming cut 1 base from V and 3 bases from J; bases unmatched to any gene: 13. Germline V CDR1 and CDR2: DFQATT, SNEGSKA (reference sequence). The CDR3 loop spans 19 amino acids. CDR3 bases: TGCAGTGCTAGAGGGGGACAGGGGGCTCCAGGGTGGTGCTACAATGAGCAGTTCTTC. It specifies CSARGGQGAPGWCYNEQFF.

This clonotype was seen many times. The chain has TRBV20-1 and TRBJ2-3; tentatively, D is TRBD1 or TRBD2 (6 bases each). The germline CDR1 and CDR2 sequences are DFQATT and SNEGSKA (reference sequence). There are 10 residues in the CDR3. V lost 6 bases to trimming and J lost 9 bases, with 10 bases between them. The CDR3 sequence is CSAGGATQYF. As DNA, the CDR3 is TGCAGTGCGGGGGGCGCGACGCAGTATTTT.

This clonotype occurred many times. The chain employs TRBV12-3 or TRBV12-4 and TRBJ2-5, with 11 bases that match TRBD1. J lost 6 bases, V lost 5 bases, and 5 bases had no gene match. CDR3 length: 14 residues. The CDR3 is CASSLGTGGKTQYF. The CDR3, as DNA: TGTGCCAGCAGTCTCGGGACAGGGGGAAAGACCCAGTACTTC.

There are many counts of this clonotype. The V call is TRBV4-1, the J call TRBJ1-2; D not certain. Germline assignment: CDR1 MGHRA and CDR2 YSYEKL. This CDR3 has 15 amino acids. V shed 0 bases and J shed 7 bases, with 15 bases lying between them. The CDR3 DNA is TGCGCCAGCAGCCAAGATGCGGGGTTACGGGGTGGCTACACCTTC. Translation: CASSQDAGLRGGYTF.